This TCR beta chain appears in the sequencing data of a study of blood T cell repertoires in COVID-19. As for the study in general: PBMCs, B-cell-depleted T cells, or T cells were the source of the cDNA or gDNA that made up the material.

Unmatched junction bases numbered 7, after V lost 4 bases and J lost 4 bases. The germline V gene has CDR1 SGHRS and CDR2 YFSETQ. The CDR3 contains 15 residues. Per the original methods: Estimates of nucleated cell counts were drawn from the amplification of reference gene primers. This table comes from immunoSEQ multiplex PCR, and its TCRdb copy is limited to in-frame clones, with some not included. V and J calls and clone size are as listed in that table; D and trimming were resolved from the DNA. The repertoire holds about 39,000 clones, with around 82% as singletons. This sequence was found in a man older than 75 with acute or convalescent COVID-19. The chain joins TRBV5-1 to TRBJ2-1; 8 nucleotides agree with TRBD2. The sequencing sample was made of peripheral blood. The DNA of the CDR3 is TGCGCCAGCAGCATGCGGGGGGCCACGTACAATGAGCAGTTCTTC. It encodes CASSMRGATYNEQFF.